The T cell receptor beta chain under discussion was sequenced for a study of monozygotic twins with inflammatory bowel disease. The CDR3 has 14 amino acids. Germline V gene lookup returns CDR1 SGHRS and CDR2 YFSETQ. On this clonotype: The antigen remains undetermined.

After re-calling the 5' RACE reads, TCRdb lists one entry per CDR3 protein, DNA absent. This listing includes 210,000 or so distinct CDR3 sequences. Overall study findings and caveats: Twins with IBD had fewer clonotypes in common with others than healthy twins, particularly during disease activity. Part of the variability in patient repertoires may have come from differing immunosuppressive treatments.

This receptor was identified in a human donor with ulcerative colitis or Crohn's disease, or a healthy co-twin of an affected twin (not recorded which). This sequence joins TRBV5-1 and TRBJ1-1. Material: blood. CDR3 in amino acids: CASSLGALATEAFF.